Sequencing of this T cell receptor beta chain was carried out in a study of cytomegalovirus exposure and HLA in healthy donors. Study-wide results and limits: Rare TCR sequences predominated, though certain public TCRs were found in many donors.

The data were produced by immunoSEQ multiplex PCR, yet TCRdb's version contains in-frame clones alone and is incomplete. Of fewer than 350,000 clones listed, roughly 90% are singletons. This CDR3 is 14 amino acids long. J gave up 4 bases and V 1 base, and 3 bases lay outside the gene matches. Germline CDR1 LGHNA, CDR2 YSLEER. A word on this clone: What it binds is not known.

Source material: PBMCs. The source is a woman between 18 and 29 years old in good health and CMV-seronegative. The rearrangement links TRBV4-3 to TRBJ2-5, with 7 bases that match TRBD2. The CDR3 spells CASSQGWGGETQYF. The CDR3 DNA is TGCGCCAGCAGCCAAGGCTGGGGGGGAGAGACCCAGTACTTC.